This paragraph reports one T cell receptor beta chain. Germline CDR1 SGHRS, CDR2 YFSETQ. The CDR3 runs 13 residues. V was trimmed by 0 bases and J by 6 bases, leaving 8 bases between them. The data are from a study of T cell changes during pregnancy in multiple sclerosis. Sequenced by immunoSEQ multiplex PCR; TCRdb stores in-frame clones only, minus some. Of approximately 52,000 clones detected, 80% to 95% appear once; the ten largest clones hold over 0.85%. The sequences come from CD4+ T cells from peripheral blood mononuclear cells, collected in the second trimester of pregnancy. The clonotype was recovered from a female donor in good health, enrolled as a control in a pregnancy study. This sequence joins TRBV5-1 and TRBJ2-3, with D unclear. CDR3 sequence reads: CASSLVRSDTQYF. The DNA of the CDR3 is TGCGCCAGCAGCTTGGTCCGGTCCGATACGCAGTATTTT.